The 26 T cell receptor beta chains below come from one sample, sequenced in a study of cytotoxic CD8 clonotypes in ibrutinib-treated CLL. TCRdb keeps only in-frame clones here, not all; method: immunoSEQ multiplex PCR. The table shows tens of thousands of clones, with 55% to 75% occurring only once. The sample consisted of PBMCs, taken after 12 months of ibrutinib treatment. Source of these receptors: a human donor with chronic lymphocytic leukemia.

This clone has only a few counts. The chain is built from TRBV18 and TRBJ1-1, with unresolved D. The CDR3 length is 13 residues. Germline values: CDR1 KGHSH, CDR2 LQKENI. V shed 3 bases and J shed 3 bases, with 8 bases lying between them. For the CDR3, the DNA is TGTGCCAGCTCACCCTATGGGGACACTGAAGCTTTCTTT. Protein: CASSPYGDTEAFF.

This clone was seen more than once but under ten times. The chain's CDR3 is CASKREEETQYF. In nucleotides, the CDR3 is TGTGCCAGCAAGAGGGAGGAAGAGACCCAGTACTTC. The chain couples TRBV2 to TRBJ2-5; D perhaps matches TRBD2 (6 bases). V shed 7 bases and J shed 3 bases, with 9 bases lying between them. The germline gives CDR1 SNHLY, CDR2 FYNNEI. CDR3 length: 12 residues.

This clone appeared a few times. The V and J genes are TRBV10-3 and TRBJ1-4; no definite D call. CDR1 is ENHRY and CDR2 is SYGVKD in the germline V gene. The CDR3 sequence is 14 residues long. The V end was cut by 3 bases, the J end by 8 bases, with 13 bases between. CDR3 in amino acids: CAISDNLLKEKLFF. The CDR3 region has the DNA TGTGCCATCAGTGACAACCTTCTGAAGGAAAAACTGTTTTTT.

The chain combines TRBV30 with TRBJ2-7; D possibly corresponds to TRBD1 (6 bases). Looked up from germline, CDR1 is GTSNPN and CDR2 is SVGIG (reference sequence). The CDR3 runs 15 residues. V was trimmed by 5 bases and J by 1 base, leaving 18 bases between them. For the CDR3, the DNA is TGTGCCTGGTCACTGTCCGCACAGGGTTCCTACGAGCAGTACTTC. Protein product: CAWSLSAQGSYEQYF.

The chain carries TRBV29-1 and TRBJ2-5; D is uncertain. CDR3 length equals 11 residues. The V gene's germline CDR1 is SQVTM and CDR2 ANQGSEA. Trimming left V 6 bases short and J 4 bases short, with 9 bases between. The CDR3 region is CSVSAVETQYF. The CDR3 nucleotides are TGCAGCGTCTCGGCGGTAGAGACCCAGTACTTC.

CDR3 in amino acids: CASSRQGYEQYF. CDR3 bases: TGTGCCAGCAGCCGACAGGGCTACGAGCAGTACTTC. The chain employs TRBV6-5 and TRBJ2-7; TRBD1 matches 7 bases. V shed 6 bases and J 3 bases; nucleotides not matched to a gene: 2. In germline, CDR1 is MNHEY, CDR2 SVGAGI. The CDR3 spans 12 residues.

V is TRBV6-1 and J is TRBJ2-6; D gene ambiguous. In germline, CDR1 is MNHNS, CDR2 SASEGT. This CDR3 is built from 15 residues. V was trimmed by 1 base and J by 0 bases, leaving 4 bases between them. The CDR3 is CASSEDSSGANVLTF. CDR3 DNA: TGTGCCAGCAGTGAAGACAGCTCTGGGGCCAACGTCCTGACTTTC.

This chain links TRBV7-2 with TRBJ2-1; a possible D gene is TRBD2 (6 bases). The CDR3 is made up of 12 amino acids. Trimming left V 1 base short and J 8 bases short, with 6 bases between. CDR1 is SGHTA and CDR2 is FQGNSA in the germline V gene. CDR3 loop: CASSLGGDEQFF. The CDR3 bases are TGTGCCAGCAGCTTAGGGGGGGATGAGCAGTTCTTC. Together with reference TRBV7-2 and TRBJ2-1, the CDR3 gives the full variable domain: GAGVSQSPSNKVTEKGKDVELRCDPISGHTALYWYRQSLGQGLEFLIYFQGNSAPDKSGLPSDRFSAERTGGSVSTLTIQRTQQEDSAVYLCASSLGGDEQFFGPGTRLTVL.

This sequence joins TRBV28 and TRBJ1-1; maybe TRBD1 (5 bases). This CDR3 is built from 14 residues. Germline loops: CDR1 MDHEN, CDR2 SYDVKM. The V end lost 7 bases, the J end lost 5 bases, and 17 bases lay between the germline ends. The CDR3 nucleotides are TGTGCCAGCATGCAACCGAGGGGAGGAACTGAAGCTTTCTTT. This gives the protein CASMQPRGGTEAFF.

In its sample, this clone is medium-sized. V is TRBV18 and J is TRBJ2-7; no firm D call. There are 14 residues in the CDR3. Germline V CDR1 and CDR2: KGHSH, LQKENI. Trimming took off 3 bases at V and 2 bases at J, with 11 bases between the two ends. The CDR3 here is CASSPIRLAYEQYF. CDR3 in DNA: TGTGCCAGCTCACCTATCAGACTGGCCTACGAGCAGTACTTC.

A remark on this clone: Additional DNA sequences in this sample encode the identical CDR3. The chain joins TRBV5-1 to TRBJ2-3, with unresolved D. The CDR3 loop spans 14 amino acids. Trimming removed 0 bases from V and 2 bases from J, with 7 bases in between. Per germline, CDR1 SGHRS and CDR2 YFSETQ. CDR3 sequence reads: CASSLGSFTDTQYF. CDR3 nucleotide sequence: TGCGCCAGCAGCTTGGGCTCTTTCACAGATACGCAGTATTTT. Based on the CDR3 plus reference TRBV5-1 and TRBJ2-3, the full variable domain is KAGVTQTPRYLIKTRGQQVTLSCSPISGHRSVSWYQQTPGQGLQFLFEYFSETQRNKGNFPGRFSGRQFSNSRSEMNVSTLELGDSALYLCASSLGSFTDTQYFGPGTRLTVL.

The rearrangement links TRBV19 to TRBJ2-1, with no clear D. Germline-derived CDR1 and CDR2 are LNHDA and SQIVND (reference sequence). Trimming removed 9 bases at V and 5 bases at J, with 14 bases between. CDR3 size: 13 residues. This CDR3 reads CASTRTSNNEQFF. CDR3 nucleotides: TGTGCCAGCACCCGGACCAGCAACAATGAGCAGTTCTTC.

This clone was detected only a few times. The chain employs TRBV7-9 and TRBJ1-2, with TRBD1 as a possible D gene (5 bases). The CDR3 has 13 amino acids. The germline V gene has CDR1 SEHNR and CDR2 FQNEAQ (reference sequence). The ends were cut back, 5 bases at V and 5 bases at J, with 12 bases in the middle. The CDR3 DNA reads TGTGCCAGCAGCCATGGACAAAATTATGGCTACACCTTC. Its protein is CASSHGQNYGYTF. The variable domain in full, with the rest retrieved from reference TRBV7-9 and TRBJ1-2, is DTGVSQNPRHKITKRGQNVTFRCDPISEHNRLYWYRQTLGQGPEFLTYFQNEAQLEKSRLLSDRFSAERPKGSFSTLEIQRTEQGDSAMYLCASSHGQNYGYTFGSGTRLTVV.

The chain has TRBV7-2 and TRBJ2-3; TRBD2 matches 11 bases. Unmatched junction bases numbered 10, after V lost 2 bases and J lost 0 bases. Germline CDR1 and CDR2: SGHTA and FQGNSA. The CDR3 covers 19 residues. The DNA of the CDR3 is TGTGCCAGCAGCTTACGTTTGCTAGCGGGAGGATCTAGCACAGATACGCAGTATTTT. This translates into CASSLRLLAGGSSTDTQYF.

The rearrangement joins TRBV29-1 to TRBJ2-7; D possibly uses TRBD1 or TRBD2 (5 bases each). The CDR3 runs to 15 residues. From germline, CDR1 is SQVTM and CDR2 ANQGSEA. The germline V and J ends were trimmed by 5 bases and 5 bases, with 22 bases remaining between them. DNA of the CDR3: TGCAGCGTTTATAGGGACCCACATAATAATAACGAGCAGTACTTC. Amino acids: CSVYRDPHNNNEQYF.

By sample fraction, this clone is medium-sized. CDR3 sequence: CASSPGLRANTGELFF. The CDR3 coding sequence is TGTGCCAGCAGTCCAGGTCTCAGAGCGAACACCGGGGAGCTGTTTTTT. The V gene is TRBV28, the J gene TRBJ2-2; the D is unclear. V shed 5 bases and J shed 0 bases, with 13 bases lying between them. The CDR3 loop spans 16 amino acids. Germline V gives CDR1 MDHEN, CDR2 SYDVKM.

The chain links TRBV12-5 to TRBJ2-3; D is unresolved. Germline V gene data show CDR1 as LGHNT and CDR2 as FRNRAP. The ends were cut back, 1 base at V and 0 bases at J, with 5 bases in the middle. CDR3 length equals 14 residues. The CDR3 nucleotides are TGTGCTAGTGGTTTGGAAGATAGCACAGATACGCAGTATTTT. Translation: CASGLEDSTDTQYF.

The chain links TRBV15 to TRBJ2-5; tentative D call: TRBD1 (6 bases). Trimming cost V 3 bases and J 1 base, with 18 bases left between them. In germline, CDR1 is LNHNV, CDR2 YYDKDF (reference sequence). CDR3 length: 17 residues. CDR3 bases: TGTGCCACCAGCAGGGTCCAGGGGATTTACCCCCAAGAGACCCAGTACTTC. Protein sequence: CATSRVQGIYPQETQYF.

The chain has TRBV30 and TRBJ2-1, with TRBD2 matching 7 bases. Germline assignment: CDR1 GTSNPN and CDR2 SVGIG (reference sequence). V lost 3 bases to trimming and J lost 7 bases; unmatched junction nucleotides: 6. CDR3 length: 13 amino acids. The CDR3 DNA follows: TGTGCCTGGAGCGGGAGCGGGATAAATGAGCAGTTCTTC. This encodes CAWSGSGINEQFF.

The rearrangement joins TRBV11-2 to TRBJ1-1, with D perhaps matching TRBD1 (5 bases). The germline V and J ends were trimmed by 3 bases and 4 bases, with 12 bases remaining between them. CDR1 is SGHAT and CDR2 is FQNNGV in the germline V gene. The CDR3 covers 14 residues. The CDR3 DNA sequence: TGTGCCAGCAGCTTGGCCGGAGGGGTCACTGAAGCTTTCTTT. Protein sequence: CASSLAGGVTEAFF.

The gene calls are TRBV5-1 and TRBJ2-5; no firm D call. The CDR3 runs 13 residues. Germline V gene lookup returns CDR1 SGHRS and CDR2 YFSETQ. The V and J ends lost 1 base and 5 bases respectively, with 9 bases between them. CDR3 residues: CASSLLEVETQYF. As DNA, the CDR3 is TGCGCCAGCAGCTTGCTCGAGGTCGAGACCCAGTACTTC.

The CDR3 region has the DNA TGTGCCTGGAGTGTAGGGACCGTCAATCAGCCCCAGCATTTT. Translating it yields CAWSVGTVNQPQHF. The chain recombines TRBV30 with TRBJ1-5, with a possible D match to TRBD1 (5 bases). Trimming removed 0 bases from V and 3 bases from J, with 9 bases in between. The CDR3 spans 14 residues. Germline-derived CDR1 and CDR2 are GTSNPN and SVGIG (reference sequence).

The gene calls are TRBV5-4 and TRBJ2-3; 9 bases align to TRBD1. The germline V gene has CDR1 SGHNT and CDR2 YYREEE (reference sequence). CDR3 length: 15 amino acids. Germline trimming cut 4 bases from V and 4 bases from J; bases unmatched to any gene: 7. CDR3 protein: CASSVTGGVPDTQYF. DNA for the CDR3: TGTGCCAGCAGCGTGACAGGGGGAGTCCCAGATACGCAGTATTTT.

This rearrangement joins TRBV5-1 to TRBJ1-4, with a weak D call TRBD1 (6 bases). CDR1 SGHRS and CDR2 YFSETQ come from the germline V gene. The CDR3 has 15 amino acids. V gave up 0 bases and J gave up 3 bases, with 9 bases separating them. For the CDR3, the DNA is TGCGCCAGCAGCTTGGTTGGGGGCGCTAATGAAAAACTGTTTTTT. Translating it yields CASSLVGGANEKLFF.

The chain employs TRBV21-1 and TRBJ1-1; the tabulated D call, TRBD1, remains unverified against the DNA. TRBV21-1 counts as a pseudogene. The CDR3 has 17 amino acids. This CDR3 reads CASSTRTGKDGNTEAFF. The DNA for the CDR3 is TGTGCCAGCAGCACCCGGACAGGGAAGGACGGGAACACTGAAGCTTTCTTT.

The V call is TRBV25-1, the J call TRBJ1-3; no definite D call. CDR3 length equals 14 residues. The germline V gene encodes CDR1 MGHDK and CDR2 SYGVNS. V lost 3 bases and J lost 0, with 6 bases in between. In nucleotides, the CDR3 is TGTGCCAGCAGTGACCTGGGCTCTGGAAACACCATATATTTT. Encoded protein: CASSDLGSGNTIYF.